Listed here are 22 T cell receptor beta chains from one sample, sequenced in a study of T-cell memory formation after mild COVID-19. TCRdb redid the calling of the 5' RACE reads with MiXCR, one entry per CDR3 protein. This table holds 45,000 to 50,000 distinct CDR3 sequences, approximately 8% found once. Sequencing used PBMCs or a T cell subset sorted from them (not recorded which). Receptor source: a man aged 18-30 years who had mild COVID-19 (a few samples of this study predate the infection). Cell type and time point are not known.

The CDR3 protein is CASSLGIFSGANVLTF. As DNA, the CDR3 is TGCGCCAGCAGCTTGGGCATATTCTCTGGGGCCAACGTCCTGACTTTC. This chain links TRBV5-1 with TRBJ2-6; no clear D. This CDR3 has 16 residues. V lost 0 bases and J 0 bases, leaving 7 bases between the germline ends. The germline V gene encodes CDR1 SGHRS and CDR2 YFSETQ.

The chain couples TRBV15 to TRBJ2-3, with 9 nucleotides matching TRBD2. This CDR3 comprises 15 residues. Germline V gene lookup returns CDR1 LNHNV and CDR2 YYDKDF (reference sequence). V lost 5 bases to trimming and J lost 0 bases; unmatched junction nucleotides: 3. Here the CDR3 DNA reads TGTGCCACCAGCGGAGGACTAGCGAGCACAGATACGCAGTATTTT. It codes for CATSGGLASTDTQYF.

The J gene is TRBJ2-2, the V gene TRBV5-4; D unclear. Germline V gene sequence: CDR1 SGHNT, CDR2 YYREEE (reference sequence). V lost 4 bases, J lost 7 bases, and 5 bases lay in between. The CDR3 consists of 11 residues. The CDR3 coding sequence is TGTGCCAGCAGCGGGCGCGGGGAGCTGTTTTTT. Translating it yields CASSGRGELFF.

This clonotype was counted between two and nine times. This chain uses TRBV27 with TRBJ1-5, with D possibly being TRBD1 (6 bases). CDR1 is MNHEY, CDR2 SMNVEV, per germline (reference sequence). CDR3 length equals 14 residues. V lost 5 bases, J lost 3 bases, and 11 bases lay in between. Written as DNA, the CDR3 is TGTGCCAGCAGTAGGGGGGGTCCCAATCAGCCCCAGCATTTT. Protein sequence: CASSRGGPNQPQHF.

This clonotype was seen many times. CDR3 DNA: TGCGCCAGCAGTCCAGACGGTCGCTATGGCTACACCTTC. Translated: CASSPDGRYGYTF. V gene TRBV5-1 combines with J gene TRBJ1-2; D is unresolved. V lost 5 bases to trimming and J lost 4 bases, with 12 bases between them. The CDR3 has 13 amino acids. Germline values: CDR1 SGHRS, CDR2 YFSETQ.

This clonotype was seen only a few times. The chain uses TRBV30 and TRBJ1-6, with no clear D. Deletions cut 4 bases from V and 8 bases from J, with 15 bases between. CDR1 is GTSNPN and CDR2 is SVGIG in the germline V gene (reference sequence). CDR3 length: 14 amino acids. CDR3 coding DNA: TGTGCCTGGAATGTCTGGGGTGAGGATTCACCCCTCCACTTT. Translating it yields CAWNVWGEDSPLHF.

This clonotype has at least ten counts. V and J are TRBV23-1 and TRBJ2-1; TRBD1 is a possible D gene (6 bases). TRBV23-1 is classed as an ORF, of uncertain function. V was pared by 4 bases and J by 0 bases, with 19 bases between. This CDR3 is built from 18 residues. The CDR3 region has the DNA TGCGCCAGCAGTCGACAGGCGGAGAATCTCAGCTCCTACAATGAGCAGTTCTTC. This codes for CASSRQAENLSSYNEQFF.

The rearrangement links TRBV12-5 to TRBJ1-2; D not certain. Germline loops: CDR1 LGHNT, CDR2 FRNRAP. V was clipped by 2 bases and J by 4 bases, with 8 bases between them. The CDR3 length is 13 residues. CDR3 sequence (DNA): TGTGCTAGTGGTTTGTCGCAGGTCTATGGCTACACCTTC. This translates into CASGLSQVYGYTF.

This clonotype was seen many times. This chain uses TRBV29-1 with TRBJ1-2; no firm D call. In germline, CDR1 is SQVTM, CDR2 ANQGSEA. CDR3 length equals 15 residues. Trimming removed 2 bases from V and 7 bases from J, with 20 bases in between. This CDR3 reads CSVEPSLDGRGGYTF. The CDR3 nucleotides read TGCAGCGTTGAACCCTCTCTGGACGGGCGCGGTGGCTACACCTTC.

This clonotype was recorded many times. This rearrangement joins TRBV7-9 to TRBJ2-1; 7 bases map to TRBD2. After removal of 3 bases from V and 10 bases from J, the junction contained 9 bases not matched to a gene. Germline CDR1 is SEHNR and CDR2 is FQNEAQ (reference sequence). The CDR3 contains 14 residues. The CDR3 sequence: CASSLPKVGREQFF. The CDR3 bases are TGTGCCAGCAGCTTGCCCAAAGTCGGGAGGGAGCAGTTCTTC. Full variable domain (rest looked up from reference TRBV7-9 and TRBJ2-1): DTGVSQNPRHKITKRGQNVTFRCDPISEHNRLYWYRQTLGQGPEFLTYFQNEAQLEKSRLLSDRFSAERPKGSFSTLEIQRTEQGDSAMYLCASSLPKVGREQFFGPGTRLTVL.

In this sample, this clonotype turned up many times. The V gene is TRBV6-1, the J gene TRBJ2-1; weak D call: TRBD1 (6 bases). The CDR3 runs to 15 residues. Deletions cut 4 bases from V and 9 bases from J, with 19 bases between. Germline CDR1 and CDR2: MNHNS and SASEGT. The CDR3 DNA is TGTGCCAGCAGTGGGGGGTGGCTACAACAGGGTGAGCAGTTCTTC. Protein product: CASSGGWLQQGEQFF.

The rearrangement uses TRBV6-5 and TRBJ1-2, with a possible D match to TRBD1 (5 bases). The length of the CDR3 is 14 residues. Looked up from germline, CDR1 is MNHEY and CDR2 is SVGAGI. Trimming cost V 2 bases and J 3 bases, with 10 bases left between them. The CDR3 region has the DNA TGTGCCAGCAGTTACGGGGCGCCCGACTATGGCTACACCTTC. Its protein is CASSYGAPDYGYTF.

This clonotype was picked up many times. The chain has TRBV7-2 and TRBJ1-3, with D unclear. Per the germline V gene, CDR1 is SGHTA and CDR2 is FQGNSA. V was cut by 6 bases and J by 0 bases, with 15 bases left in between. The CDR3 extends over 16 amino acids. The CDR3 nucleotides are TGTGCCAGCAGTCGTAGCTGGGTTAGCTCTGGAAACACCATATATTTT. It codes for CASSRSWVSSGNTIYF.

This chain joins TRBV7-7 and TRBJ2-5; D gene uncertain. This CDR3 region has 13 residues. Trimming shortened V by 5 bases and J by 2 bases, and 9 bases separated the two germline ends. Germline V gene sequence: CDR1 SSHAT, CDR2 FNYEAQ (reference sequence). The CDR3 DNA is TGTGCCAGCAGCCTTAGACTGCAAGAGACCCAGTACTTC. Its protein product is CASSLRLQETQYF.

The genes are TRBV12-3 or TRBV12-4 and TRBJ2-7, with TRBD1 matching 7 bases. CDR3 length: 14 amino acids. Unmatched junction bases numbered 10, after V lost 5 bases and J lost 6 bases. CDR3 amino acids: CASSRQGGVSEQYV. CDR3 sequence (DNA): TGTGCCAGCAGTAGACAGGGCGGTGTCAGCGAGCAGTACGTC.

This chain connects TRBV6-5 to TRBJ1-2; tentative D call: TRBD1 (5 bases). There are 12 residues in the CDR3. Trimming shortened V by 6 bases and J by 7 bases, and 12 bases separated the two germline ends. CDR1 MNHEY and CDR2 SVGAGI come from the germline V gene. In nucleotides, the CDR3 is TGTGCCAGCAGCAACTCAGGGCTTGGCTACACCTTC. It encodes CASSNSGLGYTF.

V gene TRBV10-3 combines with J gene TRBJ2-2; 9 bases agree with TRBD2. The germline CDR1 and CDR2 sequences are ENHRY and SYGVKD. The CDR3 is made up of 16 amino acids. Trimming took 6 bases from V and 0 from J; bases not matched to a gene: 5. Written as DNA, the CDR3 is TGTGCCATCAGCGTGACTAGCGGTACGAACACCGGGGAGCTGTTTTTT. Protein sequence: CAISVTSGTNTGELFF.

V is TRBV7-8 and J is TRBJ2-7; TRBD2 agrees at 7 bases. This CDR3 is 12 amino acids long. The germline V gene has CDR1 SGHVS and CDR2 FQNEAQ. The CDR3 reads CASSLAANEQYV. The CDR3 DNA reads as TGTGCCAGCAGCCTAGCGGCAAACGAGCAGTACGTC.

This clonotype was recorded a few times. The V and J genes are TRBV4-1 and TRBJ2-1, with D unresolved. The CDR3 has 16 residues. CDR1 and CDR2 (germline): MGHRA, YSYEKL. Trimming removed 1 base from V and 0 bases from J, with 10 bases in between. CDR3 amino acids: CASSQANLISYNEQFF. The CDR3 DNA reads as TGCGCCAGCAGCCAAGCGAACTTAATCTCCTACAATGAGCAGTTCTTC.

The rearrangement links TRBV5-1 to TRBJ1-1; D is unclear. V was clipped by 4 bases and J by 3 bases, with 10 bases between them. Germline lookup yields CDR1 SGHRS and CDR2 YFSETQ. The CDR3 spans 13 residues. CDR3 protein: CASSATGHTEAFF. The CDR3 bases are TGCGCCAGCAGCGCCACCGGGCACACTGAAGCTTTCTTT.

This clonotype was seen many times. This rearrangement joins TRBV2 to TRBJ1-2; D not certain. Germline CDR1 is SNHLY and CDR2 is FYNNEI. CDR3 length: 13 residues. The ends were cut back, 10 bases at V and 4 bases at J, with 16 bases in the middle. The CDR3 spells CATSEGLGYGYTF. In DNA form, the CDR3 reads TGTGCCACCTCGGAAGGGCTCGGCTATGGCTACACCTTC. The whole variable domain, filled in from reference TRBV2 and TRBJ1-2, reads EPEVTQTPSHQVTQMGQEVILRCVPISNHLYFYWYRQILGQKVEFLVSFYNNEISEKSEIFDDQFSVERPDGSNFTLKIRSTKLEDSAMYFCATSEGLGYGYTFGSGTRLTVV.

In this sample, this clonotype turned up many times. V is TRBV5-1 and J is TRBJ2-3; tentative D call: TRBD2 (5 bases). Germline-derived CDR1 and CDR2 are SGHRS and YFSETQ. The CDR3 length is 16 residues. V lost 0 bases and J lost 3, with 14 bases in between. CDR3 loop: CASSLASRAETDTQYF. The DNA of the CDR3 is TGCGCCAGCAGCTTGGCCTCGCGAGCGGAAACAGATACGCAGTATTTT.